The 3 T cell receptor beta chains presented below share a single source sample, sequenced in a study of cytomegalovirus exposure and HLA in healthy donors. The PCR employed 60 Vbeta primers together with 13 Jbeta primers. Assay: immunoSEQ multiplex PCR; the TCRdb copy retains only in-frame clones and omits some. The profile covers about 160,000 clones, with roughly 79% appearing a single time and approximately 13% taken by the ten largest. The sample was PBMCs. The receptors stem from a woman aged 50 to 60 in good health and CMV-seronegative.

The chain joins TRBV13 to TRBJ1-3, with D unclear. This CDR3 has 15 amino acids. Looked up from germline, CDR1 is PRHDT and CDR2 is FYEKMQ (reference sequence). V lost 1 base, J lost 1 base, and 8 bases lay in between. Written as DNA, the CDR3 is TGTGCCAGCAGCTTAGTAAGCGCTTCTGGAAACACCATATATTTT. Translated, it gives CASSLVSASGNTIYF.

Concerning this clone itself: Other DNA variants within this sample encode the same CDR3. The V gene is TRBV7-2, the J gene TRBJ2-2, with D possibly matching TRBD2 (6 bases). This CDR3 spans 16 amino acids. Per germline, CDR1 SGHTA and CDR2 FQGNSA. Trimming left V 5 bases short and J 1 base short, with 14 bases between. The DNA of the CDR3 is TGTGCCAGCAGCCCTCGCGCGCGGGGGAACACCGGGGAGCTGTTTTTT. It encodes CASSPRARGNTGELFF.

This chain uses TRBV4-2 with TRBJ2-2; 10 nucleotides match TRBD1. V shed 1 base, J shed 2 bases, and the junction held 4 bases outside the gene matches. The germline gives CDR1 LGHNA, CDR2 YNFKEQ. This CDR3 contains 17 residues. The CDR3 here is CASSQGGTGANTGELFF. The CDR3 DNA sequence: TGTGCCAGCAGCCAAGGAGGGACAGGGGCTAACACCGGGGAGCTGTTTTTT.